The clone carrying this T cell receptor (beta chain) was detected only once. It was with a sample-barcoded 5' primer and a J-beta primer mix that a second PCR of about 6 to 12 cycles was run. Template switching added a 12-random-nucleotide identifier to every cDNA molecule. TCRdb processed the 5' RACE reads anew with MiXCR; each CDR3 protein has one entry. The sample has around 1.5 million distinct CDR3 sequences; 30% to 40% are singletons. Peripheral blood samples of roughly 9.8 milliliters were drawn from each donor. Whenever a sample was processed, at least 6 million PBMCs were isolated. This sample was taken from a study of blood T cells in healthy people across ages. Specimen: blood. This TCR was sampled from a woman in her 30s in good health.

The CDR3, as DNA: TGCGCCAGCAGCCTGGTCACCACAGGAACTTCTAACAACGAGCAGTACTTC. Amino acids: CASSLVTTGTSNNEQYF. The chain uses TRBV4-1 and TRBJ2-5, with a tentative D call TRBD1 (5 bases). The tail of the sequence fits TRBJ2-7 better, so the J call may be wrong. Germline V gene data show CDR1 as MGHRA and CDR2 as YSYEKL. The CDR3 loop spans 17 amino acids.